The clone carrying this T cell receptor beta chain appeared a single time. MiXCR, applied by TCRdb to the PCR reads, yields one record per CDR3 protein. The data show around 14,000 distinct CDR3 sequences, roughly 71% seen once. This entry comes from a study of vaccination and CD4 T cells after COVID-19. Study background: Blood was drawn a median roughly 67 days post second dose, range 14 to 241.

V shed 2 bases, J shed 3 bases, and the junction held 4 bases outside the gene matches. The CDR3 is 14 residues long. Material: CD4+ T cells from blood, obtained after SARS-CoV-2 vaccination. The rearrangement links TRBV12-3 or TRBV12-4 to TRBJ2-7; 7 bases are shared with TRBD1. The receptor was derived from a human donor who had recovered from COVID-19. DNA of the CDR3: TGTGCCAGCAGTTTAAGGGACAGAGACTACGAGCAGTACTTC. It encodes CASSLRDRDYEQYF.